Listed below are T cell receptor beta chains from one sample, sequenced in a study of blood T cell repertoires in COVID-19. Sequenced by immunoSEQ multiplex PCR; TCRdb stores in-frame clones only, minus some. Of about 36,000 clones detected, about 83% appear once; the ten largest clones hold 1.5% to 2.5%. Sequencing input: peripheral blood. The source is a man aged 60 to 69 with active COVID-19. Each CDR3 is given with its conserved first and last residue. A D gene is named only where the DNA matches it firmly. A clone size is listed for some rows: how often the clone was seen (once, few, many), or a class if it is expanded.

J,size,V,D,DNA,CDR3
TRBJ1-3,.,TRBV29-1,.,TGCAGCGTTGTAGCAAACACCATATATTTT,CSVVANTIYF
TRBJ2-5,.,TRBV19,.,TGTGCCAGTAGTATACGGGGTAGCGAGACCCAGTACTTC,CASSIRGSETQYF
TRBJ2-7,few,TRBV18,TRBD1,TGTGCCAGCTCACCACGCCCGGGACAGGGGGCGGCCTACGAGCAGTACTTC,CASSPRPGQGAAYEQYF
TRBJ1-1,.,TRBV7-2,.,TGTGCCAGCAGCTTAGGCAGGGAACGAAATGAAGCTTTCTTT,CASSLGRERNEAFF
TRBJ2-5,.,TRBV4-1,.,TGCGCCAGCAGCCTTTATAGCGGACAAGAGACCCAGTACTTC,CASSLYSGQETQYF
TRBJ2-7,.,TRBV6-2/TRBV6-3,.,TGTGCCAGCAGTTTTGCACAGGTTCCCTCCTACGAGCAGTACTTC,CASSFAQVPSYEQYF
TRBJ2-5,.,TRBV18,TRBD1,TGTGCCAGCTCGGTCACAGGGGGAGAGACCCAGTACTTC,CASSVTGGETQYF
TRBJ2-5,.,TRBV7-2,.,TGTGCCAGCAGCTTCGGAAAAACAGATGCCATAGAGACCCAGTACTTC,CASSFGKTDAIETQYF
TRBJ2-1,once,TRBV18,TRBD2,TGTGCCAGCTCGCCGGGACTAGCGAATGAGCAGTTCTTC,CASSPGLANEQFF
TRBJ1-5,.,TRBV2,TRBD1,TGTGCCAGTAAGACAGGGAAGTTCCATCAGCCCCAGCATTTT,CASKTGKFHQPQHF
TRBJ1-4,.,TRBV5-4,.,TGTGCCAGCAGCTTGGGGGCAGAAAAACTGTTTTTT,CASSLGAEKLFF
TRBJ1-5,.,TRBV7-9,TRBD1,TGTGCCAGCAGCTTAGCGCAGGACAGGTCCCAGCATTTT,CASSLAQDRSQHF
TRBJ1-2,.,TRBV3-1/TRBV3-2,TRBD1,TGTGCCAGCAGCCAAGGGGACAGGCGAGGGGGCTACACCTTC,CASSQGDRRGGYTF
TRBJ2-7,.,TRBV7-9,TRBD2,TGTGCCAGCAGCTTTAAATCACCCTTAGCGGGAGGATCCTACGAGCAGTACTTC,CASSFKSPLAGGSYEQYF
TRBJ2-1,.,TRBV30,.,TGTGCCGGGGGGCGGGGGTCATTAAATGAGCAGTTCTTC,CAGGRGSLNEQFF
TRBJ2-2,.,TRBV18,.,TGTGCCAGCTCAGACAGGACCGGGGAGCTGTTTTTT,CASSDRTGELFF
TRBJ1-1,.,TRBV27,.,TGTGCCAGCAGTTGGGCGAGGAACACTGAAGCTTTCTTT,CASSWARNTEAFF
TRBJ2-2,.,TRBV9,.,TGTGCCAGCGGACTAAGGACAGGCTTAGGGTCCGGGGAGCTGTTTTTT,CASGLRTGLGSGELFF
TRBJ2-3,.,TRBV10-3,TRBD2,TGTGCCATCAGTGAACAAGCGGGGAGCACAGATACGCAGTATTTT,CAISEQAGSTDTQYF
TRBJ1-2,.,TRBV5-6,.,TGTGCCAGCAGCTTGGAGGGGTCATCCTTTTTTCTCTATGGCTACACCTTC,CASSLEGSSFFLYGYTF
TRBJ1-2,.,TRBV12-3/TRBV12-4,.,TGTGCCAGCAGCCGCGGAAACTATGGCTACACCTTC,CASSRGNYGYTF
TRBJ1-1,.,TRBV4-1,.,TGCGCCAGCAGCCCAAGATCGGAGGGTGCCACTGAAGCTTTCTTT,CASSPRSEGATEAFF
TRBJ2-3,.,TRBV27,TRBD2,TGTGCCAGCAGTTTAATAGCGGGAATAGATACGCAGTATTTT,CASSLIAGIDTQYF
TRBJ2-3,few,TRBV30,.,TGTGCCTGGGAACAGGGTTTTAGCACAGATACGCAGTATTTT,CAWEQGFSTDTQYF
TRBJ2-7,few,TRBV19,.,TGTGCCCTTCTCGGTGTCTCCTACGAGCAGTACTTC,CALLGVSYEQYF
TRBJ2-7,.,TRBV7-2,TRBD2,TGTGCCAGCAGCTTAGGAGGCGGGGGACTACGCGAGCAGTACTTC,CASSLGGGGLREQYF